The source of this T cell receptor beta chain is a study of HIV-infected patients and healthy controls. Study context: No general T-cell lymphocytopenia was present, and per-chain CDR3 totals resembled those of controls.

This CDR3 has 13 residues. Unmatched junction bases numbered 3, after V lost 3 bases and J lost 6 bases. Germline V gene sequence: CDR1 MGHRA, CDR2 YSYEKL. Follow-up blood was drawn about 14 weeks, roughly three months, after antiretroviral therapy began. The repertoire came from unfractionated whole blood and reflected all unsorted peripheral T cells. Peripheral blood, approximately 2.6 ml, was drawn for RNA extraction. This clonotype is classed as medium-sized. The antigen is unknown. cDNA was made from around 0.5 ug RNA using alpha and beta constant primers. Each of the alpha and beta chains got its own library through chain-specific third strand synthesis with indices. One entry per CDR3 protein, called by TCRdb with MiXCR from the 5' RACE reads. The sample has approximately 8,700 distinct CDR3 sequences, around 9.3% seen once. Notes on the study in general: Comparisons were complicated because patients and controls had unequal numbers of distinct sequences. The study did not determine the donors' HLA types.

The chain is built from TRBV4-1 and TRBJ1-1, with TRBD1 matching 8 bases. The sequencing used blood, collected during antiretroviral therapy. The receptor was isolated from an adult with HIV infection. The chain's CDR3 is CASSHPDRAEAFF. The CDR3 nucleotides read TGCGCCAGCAGCCATCCGGACAGGGCTGAAGCTTTCTTT.